This TCR beta chain came from a study of blood T cell repertoires in COVID-19. Study in general: Some COVID-19 samples were acute and others convalescent; all came from the United States, Italy and Spain.

CDR3 length equals 15 residues. J was trimmed by 4 bases and V by 5 bases; bases with no gene match: 9. Germline values: CDR1 LNHDA, CDR2 SQIVND (reference sequence). Some clones are missing from TCRdb's copy, which holds only in-frame ones; the method was immunoSEQ multiplex PCR. Found here are about 170,000 clones, over 70% of them singletons; the top ten hold roughly 4%. The chain couples TRBV19 to TRBJ2-5; the match to TRBD2 covers 8 bases. The sample taken for sequencing was PBMCs or T cells enriched from blood (not recorded which). The clonotype comes from a woman aged 50 to 60 in a cohort exposed to, infected with or recovered from COVID-19 (not recorded which). Here the CDR3 DNA reads TGTGCCAGTAGTCCCGGGACTAGTAGTCGAGAGACCCAGTACTTC. It specifies CASSPGTSSRETQYF. Variable domain in full (rest from reference TRBV19 and TRBJ2-5): DGGITQSPKYLFRKEGQNVTLSCEQNLNHDAMYWYRQDPGQGLRLIYYSQIVNDFQKGDIAEGYSVSREKKESFPLTVTSAQKNPTAFYLCASSPGTSSRETQYFGPGTRLLVL.